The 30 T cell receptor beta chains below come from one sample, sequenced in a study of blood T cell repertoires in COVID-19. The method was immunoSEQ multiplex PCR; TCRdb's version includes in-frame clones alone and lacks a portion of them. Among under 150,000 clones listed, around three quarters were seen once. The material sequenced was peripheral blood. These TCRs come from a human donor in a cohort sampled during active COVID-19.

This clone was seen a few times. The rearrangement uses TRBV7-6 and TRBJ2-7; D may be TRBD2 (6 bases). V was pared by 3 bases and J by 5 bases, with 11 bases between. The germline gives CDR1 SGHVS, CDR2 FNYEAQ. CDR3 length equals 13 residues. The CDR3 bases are TGTGCCAGCAGCTTGGTGCGGGGAGACGAGCAGTACTTC. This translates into CASSLVRGDEQYF.

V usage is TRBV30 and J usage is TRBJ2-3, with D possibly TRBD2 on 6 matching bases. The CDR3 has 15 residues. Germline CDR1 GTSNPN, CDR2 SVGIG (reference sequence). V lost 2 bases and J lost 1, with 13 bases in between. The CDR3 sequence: CAWSRWGGGTDTQYF. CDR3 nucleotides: TGTGCCTGGAGTAGATGGGGCGGGGGCACAGATACGCAGTATTTT.

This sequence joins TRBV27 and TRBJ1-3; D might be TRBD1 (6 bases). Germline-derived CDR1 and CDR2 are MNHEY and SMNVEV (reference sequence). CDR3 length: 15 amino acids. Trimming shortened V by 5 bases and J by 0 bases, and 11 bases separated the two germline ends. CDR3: CASSLQGYSGNTIYF. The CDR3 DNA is TGTGCCAGCAGTCTACAGGGATACTCTGGAAACACCATATATTTT.

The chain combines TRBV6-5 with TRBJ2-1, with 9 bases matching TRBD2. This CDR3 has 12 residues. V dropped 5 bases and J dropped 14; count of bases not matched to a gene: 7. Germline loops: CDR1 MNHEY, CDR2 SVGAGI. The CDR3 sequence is CASSPGTSRKFF. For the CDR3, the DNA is TGTGCCAGCAGTCCCGGGACTAGCAGAAAGTTCTTC.

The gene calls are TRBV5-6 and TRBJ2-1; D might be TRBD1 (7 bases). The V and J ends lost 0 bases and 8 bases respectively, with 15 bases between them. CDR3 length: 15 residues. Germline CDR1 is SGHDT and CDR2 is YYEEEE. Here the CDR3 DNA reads TGTGCCAGCAGCTTGGTGGGCAGGGGGGTAGATGAGCAGTTCTTC. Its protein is CASSLVGRGVDEQFF.

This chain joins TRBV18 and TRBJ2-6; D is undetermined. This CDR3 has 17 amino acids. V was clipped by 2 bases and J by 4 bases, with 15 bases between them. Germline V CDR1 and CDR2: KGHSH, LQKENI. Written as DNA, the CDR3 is TGTGCCAGCTCACCAGTCACGCGGAGTTCGGGGGCCAACGTCCTGACTTTC. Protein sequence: CASSPVTRSSGANVLTF. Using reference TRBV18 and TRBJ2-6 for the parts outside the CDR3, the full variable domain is NAGVMQNPRHLVRRRGQEARLRCSPMKGHSHVYWYRQLPEEGLKFMVYLQKENIIDESGMPKERFSAEFPKEGPSILRIQQVVRGDSAAYFCASSPVTRSSGANVLTFGAGSRLTVL.

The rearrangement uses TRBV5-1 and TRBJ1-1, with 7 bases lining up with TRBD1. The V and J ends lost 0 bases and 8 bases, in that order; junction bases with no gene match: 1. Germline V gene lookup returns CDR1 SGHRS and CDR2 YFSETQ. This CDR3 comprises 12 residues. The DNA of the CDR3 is TGCGCCAGCAGCTTGGCAGGGGGGGAAGCTTTCTTT. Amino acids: CASSLAGGEAFF.

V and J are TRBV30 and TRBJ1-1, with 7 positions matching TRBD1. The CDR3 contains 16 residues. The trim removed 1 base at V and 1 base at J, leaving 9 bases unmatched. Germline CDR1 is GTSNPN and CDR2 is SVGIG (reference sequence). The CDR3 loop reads CAWSEMHRGSNTEAFF. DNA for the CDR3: TGTGCCTGGAGTGAAATGCACAGGGGATCGAACACTGAAGCTTTCTTT.

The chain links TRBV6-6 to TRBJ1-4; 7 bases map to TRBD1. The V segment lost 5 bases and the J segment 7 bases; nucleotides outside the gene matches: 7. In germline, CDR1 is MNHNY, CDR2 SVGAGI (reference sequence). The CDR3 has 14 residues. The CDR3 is CASSRRQGFEKLFF. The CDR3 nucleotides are TGTGCCAGCAGTCGTCGACAGGGTTTTGAAAAACTGTTTTTT.

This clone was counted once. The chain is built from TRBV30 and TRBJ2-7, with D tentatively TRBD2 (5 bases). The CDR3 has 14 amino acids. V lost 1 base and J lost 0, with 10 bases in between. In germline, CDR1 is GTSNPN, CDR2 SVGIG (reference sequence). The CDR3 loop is CAWSARTFSYEQYF. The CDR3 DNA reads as TGTGCCTGGAGTGCCAGGACTTTCTCCTACGAGCAGTACTTC.

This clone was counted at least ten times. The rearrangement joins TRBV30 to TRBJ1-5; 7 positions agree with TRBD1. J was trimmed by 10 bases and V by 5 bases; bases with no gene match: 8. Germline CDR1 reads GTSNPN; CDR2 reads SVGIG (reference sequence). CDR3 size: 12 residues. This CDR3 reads CAWGQAAGPQHF. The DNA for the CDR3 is TGTGCCTGGGGACAGGCCGCTGGTCCCCAGCATTTT.

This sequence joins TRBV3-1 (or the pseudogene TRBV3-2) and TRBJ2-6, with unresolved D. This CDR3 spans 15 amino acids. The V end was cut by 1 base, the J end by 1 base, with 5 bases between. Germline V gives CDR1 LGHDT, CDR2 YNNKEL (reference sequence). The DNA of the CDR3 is TGTGCCAGCAGCCAAGGGCAGTCTGGGGCCAACGTCCTGACTTTC. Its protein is CASSQGQSGANVLTF.

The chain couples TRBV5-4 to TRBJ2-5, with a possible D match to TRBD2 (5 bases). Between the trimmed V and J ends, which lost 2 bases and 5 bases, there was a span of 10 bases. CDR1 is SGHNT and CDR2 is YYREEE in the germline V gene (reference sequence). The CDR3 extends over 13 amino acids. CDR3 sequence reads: CASSFEGRETQYF. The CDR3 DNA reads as TGTGCCAGCAGCTTCGAGGGCAGGGAGACCCAGTACTTC.

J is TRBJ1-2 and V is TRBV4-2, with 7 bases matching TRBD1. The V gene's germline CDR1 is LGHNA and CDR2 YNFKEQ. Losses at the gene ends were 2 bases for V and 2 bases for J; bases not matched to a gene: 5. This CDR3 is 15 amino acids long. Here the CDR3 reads CASSQRATGNYGYTF. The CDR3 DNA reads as TGTGCCAGCAGCCAACGGGCGACAGGGAACTATGGCTACACCTTC.

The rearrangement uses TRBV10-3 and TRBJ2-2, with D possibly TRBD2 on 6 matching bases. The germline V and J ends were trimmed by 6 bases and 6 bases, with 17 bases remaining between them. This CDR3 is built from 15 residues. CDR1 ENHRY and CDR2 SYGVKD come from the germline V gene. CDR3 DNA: TGTGCCATCAGCGCCGGGAGCCTGGGGCCCGGGGAGCTGTTTTTT. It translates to CAISAGSLGPGELFF.

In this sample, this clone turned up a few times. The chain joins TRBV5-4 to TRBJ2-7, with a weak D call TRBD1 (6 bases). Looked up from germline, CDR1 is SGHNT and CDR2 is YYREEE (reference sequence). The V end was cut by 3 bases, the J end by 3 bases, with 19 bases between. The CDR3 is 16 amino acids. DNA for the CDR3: TGTGCCAGCAGCTACCTCCTCCAGGGGCGGCGCTACGAGCAGTACTTC. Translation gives CASSYLLQGRRYEQYF.

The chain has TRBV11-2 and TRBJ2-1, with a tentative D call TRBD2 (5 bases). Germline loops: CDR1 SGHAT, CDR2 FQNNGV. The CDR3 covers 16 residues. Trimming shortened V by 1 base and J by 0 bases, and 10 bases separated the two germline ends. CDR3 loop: CASSLGQRSSYNEQFF. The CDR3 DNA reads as TGTGCCAGCAGCTTAGGCCAGCGGAGCTCCTACAATGAGCAGTTCTTC.

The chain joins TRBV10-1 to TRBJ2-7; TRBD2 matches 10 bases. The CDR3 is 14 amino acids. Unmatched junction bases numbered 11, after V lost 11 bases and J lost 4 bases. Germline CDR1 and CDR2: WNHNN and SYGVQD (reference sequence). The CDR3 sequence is CAGSPGTSVYEQYF. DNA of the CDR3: TGCGCCGGCTCACCCGGGACTAGCGTTTACGAGCAGTACTTC.

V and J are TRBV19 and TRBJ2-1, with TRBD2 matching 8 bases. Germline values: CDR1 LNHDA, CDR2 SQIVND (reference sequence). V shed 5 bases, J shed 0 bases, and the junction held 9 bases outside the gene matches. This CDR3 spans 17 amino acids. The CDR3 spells CASSSVGGGPSYNEQFF. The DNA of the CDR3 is TGTGCCAGTAGTTCCGTCGGCGGGGGGCCCTCCTACAATGAGCAGTTCTTC.

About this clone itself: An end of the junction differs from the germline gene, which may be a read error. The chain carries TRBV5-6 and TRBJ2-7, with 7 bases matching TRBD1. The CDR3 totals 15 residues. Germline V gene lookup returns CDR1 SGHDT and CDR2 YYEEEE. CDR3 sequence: CASRLDRTASYEQYF. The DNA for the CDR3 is TGTGCCAGCAGATTGGACAGGACGGCGAGCTACGAGCAGTACTTC. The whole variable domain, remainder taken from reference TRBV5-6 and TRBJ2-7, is DAGVTQSPTHLIKTRGQQVTLRCSPKSGHDTVSWYQQALGQGPQFIFQYYEEEERQRGNFPDRFSGHQFPNYSSELNVNALLLGDSALYLCASRLDRTASYEQYFGPGTRLTVT.

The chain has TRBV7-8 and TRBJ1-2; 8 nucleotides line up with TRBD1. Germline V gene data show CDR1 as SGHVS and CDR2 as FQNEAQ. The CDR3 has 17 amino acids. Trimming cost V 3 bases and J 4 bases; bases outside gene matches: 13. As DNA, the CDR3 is TGTGCCAGCAGCTTGCTCACCACGGGACAGGTACTCTATGGCTACACCTTC. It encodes CASSLLTTGQVLYGYTF.

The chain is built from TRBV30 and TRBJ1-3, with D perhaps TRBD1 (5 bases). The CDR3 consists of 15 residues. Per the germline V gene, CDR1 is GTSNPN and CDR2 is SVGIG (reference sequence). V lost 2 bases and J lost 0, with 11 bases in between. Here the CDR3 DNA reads TGTGCCTGGAGTTACCAGGGATCCTCTGGAAACACCATATATTTT. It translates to CAWSYQGSSGNTIYF.

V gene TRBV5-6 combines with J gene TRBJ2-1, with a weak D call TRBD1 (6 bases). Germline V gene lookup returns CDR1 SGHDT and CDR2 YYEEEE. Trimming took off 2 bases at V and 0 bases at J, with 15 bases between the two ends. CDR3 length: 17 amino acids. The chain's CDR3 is CASSLLQGTPSYNEQFF. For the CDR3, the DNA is TGTGCCAGCAGCTTATTACAGGGAACCCCCTCCTACAATGAGCAGTTCTTC.

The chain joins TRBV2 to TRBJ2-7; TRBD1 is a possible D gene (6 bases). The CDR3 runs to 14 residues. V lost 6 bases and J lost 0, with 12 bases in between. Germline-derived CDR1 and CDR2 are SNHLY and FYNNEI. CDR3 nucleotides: TGTGCCAGCAGCCAACCGGACAGCTCCTACGAGCAGTACTTC. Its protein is CASSQPDSSYEQYF.

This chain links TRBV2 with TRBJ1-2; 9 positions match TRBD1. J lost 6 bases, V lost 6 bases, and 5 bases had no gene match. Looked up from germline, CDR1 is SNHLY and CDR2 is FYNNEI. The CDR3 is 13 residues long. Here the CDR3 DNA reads TGTGCCAGCAGATCCGACAGGGGGAATGGCTACACCTTC. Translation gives CASRSDRGNGYTF.

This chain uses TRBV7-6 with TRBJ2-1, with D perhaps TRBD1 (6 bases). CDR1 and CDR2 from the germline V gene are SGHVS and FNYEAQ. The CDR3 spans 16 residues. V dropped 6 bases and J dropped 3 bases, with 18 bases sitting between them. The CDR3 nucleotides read TGTGCCAGCAGGGCACTCAGGGGATCAGACTACAATGAGCAGTTCTTC. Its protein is CASRALRGSDYNEQFF.

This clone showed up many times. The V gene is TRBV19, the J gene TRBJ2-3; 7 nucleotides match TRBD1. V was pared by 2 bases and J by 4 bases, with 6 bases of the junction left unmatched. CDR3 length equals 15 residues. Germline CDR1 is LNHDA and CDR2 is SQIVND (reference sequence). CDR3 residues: CASSIRTGMADTQYF. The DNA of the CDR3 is TGTGCCAGTAGTATACGGACAGGCATGGCAGATACGCAGTATTTT.

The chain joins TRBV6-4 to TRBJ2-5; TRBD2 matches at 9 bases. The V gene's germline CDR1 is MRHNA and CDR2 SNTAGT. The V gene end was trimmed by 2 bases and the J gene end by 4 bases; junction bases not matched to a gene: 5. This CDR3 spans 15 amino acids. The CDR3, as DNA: TGTGCCAGCAGTGACACAGCGGGGGGCTTAGAGACCCAGTACTTC. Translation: CASSDTAGGLETQYF.

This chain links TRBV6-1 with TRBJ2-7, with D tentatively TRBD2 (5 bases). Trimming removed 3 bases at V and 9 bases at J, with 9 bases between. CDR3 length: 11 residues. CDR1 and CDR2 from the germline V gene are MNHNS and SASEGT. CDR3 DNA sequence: TGTGCCAGCAGTGATGAGGGCCCGCAGTACTTC. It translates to CASSDEGPQYF.

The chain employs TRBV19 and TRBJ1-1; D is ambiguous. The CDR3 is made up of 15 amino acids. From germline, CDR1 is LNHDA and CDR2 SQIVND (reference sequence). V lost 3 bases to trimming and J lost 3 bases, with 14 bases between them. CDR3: CASSIKVRVYTEAFF. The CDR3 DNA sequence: TGTGCCAGTAGTATTAAGGTGCGGGTTTACACTGAAGCTTTCTTT.